This T cell receptor (beta chain) comes out of a study of PD-1 blockade in mismatch repair-deficient tumors. Every patient had mismatch repair deficiency by PCR or immunohistochemistry. Points from the study as a whole: Tumor-resident clones, often absent from pretreatment blood, expanded after pembrolizumab and then contracted.

Here immunoSEQ multiplex PCR was the method, and the copy in TCRdb shows in-frame clones only, minus some. Of 77,000 or so clones listed, roughly 80% are singletons. Trimming removed 3 bases at V and 6 bases at J, with 3 bases between. CDR3 length: 11 residues. CDR1 is SEHNR, CDR2 FQNEAQ, per germline (reference sequence). Details on this clone: No antigen is known for it.

The TCR sequence derives from an adult with mismatch repair-deficient cancer. The J gene is TRBJ1-3, the V gene TRBV7-9, with D unresolved. The source material was peripheral blood, sampled 44 weeks after starting pembrolizumab. DNA for the CDR3: TGTGCCAGCAGCTTCCTAAACACCATATATTTT. This sequence encodes CASSFLNTIYF.